The clone carrying this TCR beta chain came up a few times. Germline loops: CDR1 MNHEY, CDR2 SVGAGI. V was clipped by 0 bases and J by 2 bases, with 11 bases between them. The CDR3 is 15 residues long. This record belongs to a study of T cells after yellow fever vaccination. They built TCR cDNA with 5'RACE template switching, a step that put in a universal primer site and UMIs. TCRdb processed the 5' RACE reads anew with MiXCR; each CDR3 protein has one entry. The top ten hold around a sixth of the sample, which has about 580,000 distinct CDR3 sequences, approximately 16% seen once. This specimen consisted of PBMCs, obtained 4 to 6 days after the first yellow fever vaccination. The chain joins TRBV6-5 to TRBJ2-7; perhaps TRBD1 as D (6 bases). This sequence was found in a man aged 18 to 29 who received the YFV17D yellow fever vaccine. In DNA, the CDR3 is TGTGCCAGCAGTTACTCGGGTGCAGGGGCCTACGAGCAGTACTTC. Protein product: CASSYSGAGAYEQYF.